This TCR beta chain was captured by sequencing in a study of beta chain features in type 1 diabetes. Expressed TCRB transcripts were sequenced because the isolated RNA had all been reverse transcribed beforehand. Sequenced by immunoSEQ multiplex PCR; TCRdb stores in-frame clones only, minus some. The table has some 160,000 clones, approximately 9.9% seen once. Unmatched junction bases numbered 5, after V lost 3 bases and J lost 0 bases. In germline, CDR1 is LGHNA, CDR2 YNFKEQ. The CDR3 spans 17 residues. With respect to this clone: Its antigen is still unknown.

Whole-study findings and limits: Researchers reported that naive, central memory and Treg TCRB repertoires appeared more similar in patients than in healthy donors.

This chain links TRBV4-2 with TRBJ2-1; 10 nucleotides line up with TRBD2. Sequences were obtained from central memory CD4+ T cells from blood. This sequence originates from a woman aged 18 to 35 in good health. The CDR3 loop reads CASSQLLAGGSYNEQFF. CDR3 nucleotides: TGTGCCAGCAGCCAGCTATTAGCGGGGGGCTCCTACAATGAGCAGTTCTTC.